This T cell receptor (beta chain) is drawn from a study of human T cells and chemical hapten exposure (dated by TCRdb to about 2021). Broadly, across the study: The libraries were sequenced as a pool, and the TCR yield per sample differed mostly because of small variations in library volumes within the pool. The study tracked peripheral blood TCR repertoire changes in vivo during primary and secondary sensitization to the hapten diphenylcyclopropenone (DPC) in alopecia patients. For every blood RNA sample, sequencing covered both the TCR alpha and TCR beta chains. Paper-wide results and their limitations: The number of TCRs above 1 in 1000 frequency did not change with DPC sensitization; there was no evidence of global repertoire structure alterations. After repeated subsampling, changes were observed in the strength of the expansion versus patch-test correlation and in the threshold at which the correlation became significant.

The time point label, read with the paper, signifies: healthy volunteer bleed at 6 weeks. Total RNA was extracted from unfractionated whole blood that had been collected in Tempus Blood RNA tubes. A handful of healthy volunteers were used as TCR sequencing controls and were bled at day 0, 2 weeks and 6 weeks. Libraries were made using RACE. Sequencing relied on a NextSeq 500. Library preparation attached unique molecular identifiers to individual cDNA molecules for quantitative, reproducible TCR counting. As for the authors' bioinformatics: The median number of TCRs per sample was roughly 98,000, ranging from about 20,000 to 700,000. The Decombinator software suite was used to annotate the V, J and CDR3 of the TCR reads. To make PS versus PT1 abundance plots, every sample was subsampled to the same number of TCRs (28,000). Expanded TCRs were defined as absent before sensitization and observed at least eight times at the 2-week time point. TCRdb reanalyzed the raw reads on its own, using fastp at Q25 for trimming and MiXCR for clone calling, and kept in-frame beta chains. Merged by CDR3 protein, the rows form single entries marked with the most common genes and DNA. TCRdb's processing, not the authors', yielded these V and J calls. This sample lists 65,000 or so distinct CDR3 sequences; roughly 6.6% were detected once. 3% to 4% of the sample goes to the ten largest clones.

The CDR3 contains 19 residues, cysteine and phenylalanine counted. Only the CDR3 DNA is retained, 57 bases long and in frame from the first base. From the germline V gene, CDR1 is SGHNT and CDR2 is YENEEA. Ends trimmed: V by 5 bases, J by 3 bases; bases unmatched to a gene: 16. Remarks on this clonotype: Its antigen is unknown. Qualities for individual bases were not recorded, and no much larger clone is one base off.

The receptor's source is a female donor in good health. Some clones in this sample may be carry-over from other donors' samples. The sequence links TRBV11-3 to TRBJ2-1, with 10 middle bases fitting TRBD2. Sequencing used whole blood. The CDR3 region reads CASSTWTSGGRGFYNEQFF. The nucleotides read TGTGCCAGCAGCACCTGGACTAGCGGAGGAAGAGGTTTCTACAATGAGCAGTTCTTC.